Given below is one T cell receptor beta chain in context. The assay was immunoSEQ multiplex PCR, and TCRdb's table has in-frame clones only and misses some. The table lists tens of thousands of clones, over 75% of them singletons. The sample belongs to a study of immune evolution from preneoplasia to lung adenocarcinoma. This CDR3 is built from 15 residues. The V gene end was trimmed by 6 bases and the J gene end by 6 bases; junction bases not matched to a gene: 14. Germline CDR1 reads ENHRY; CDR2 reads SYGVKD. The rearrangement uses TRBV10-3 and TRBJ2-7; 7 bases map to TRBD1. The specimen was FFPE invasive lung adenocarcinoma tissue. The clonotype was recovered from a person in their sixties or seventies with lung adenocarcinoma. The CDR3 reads CAISARQGRNLEQYF. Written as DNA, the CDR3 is TGTGCCATCAGCGCCAGACAGGGTCGGAACCTCGAGCAGTACTTC.